The clone carrying this TCR beta chain was seen a single time. Deletions cut 4 bases from V and 6 bases from J, with 12 bases between. The CDR3 totals 13 residues. The germline gives CDR1 MNHEY, CDR2 SMNVEV (reference sequence). This entry comes from a study of blood T cell repertoires in COVID-19. Study overall: Specimens from acute and convalescent COVID-19 originated in the United States, Italy and Spain. T cells, B-cell-depleted T cells, or PBMCs supplied cDNA or gDNA.

Source study methods: Nucleated cell number was recorded as an estimate derived from reference gene primer amplification. Clones were read by immunoSEQ multiplex PCR, and TCRdb kept only the in-frame ones, dropping some. V and J calls and clone size come straight from that table; D and trimming were deduced from the DNA. The sample carries approximately 70,000 clones, 70% to 80% recorded once. The sequencing sample was made of peripheral blood. This sequence joins TRBV27 and TRBJ1-1; D possibly corresponds to TRBD1 (5 bases). This TCR came from a man aged 60 to 69 with active or convalescent COVID-19. The CDR3 bases are TGTGCCAGCAGTTCCAGGCGGGACGCTGAAGCTTTCTTT. It yields the protein CASSSRRDAEAFF.